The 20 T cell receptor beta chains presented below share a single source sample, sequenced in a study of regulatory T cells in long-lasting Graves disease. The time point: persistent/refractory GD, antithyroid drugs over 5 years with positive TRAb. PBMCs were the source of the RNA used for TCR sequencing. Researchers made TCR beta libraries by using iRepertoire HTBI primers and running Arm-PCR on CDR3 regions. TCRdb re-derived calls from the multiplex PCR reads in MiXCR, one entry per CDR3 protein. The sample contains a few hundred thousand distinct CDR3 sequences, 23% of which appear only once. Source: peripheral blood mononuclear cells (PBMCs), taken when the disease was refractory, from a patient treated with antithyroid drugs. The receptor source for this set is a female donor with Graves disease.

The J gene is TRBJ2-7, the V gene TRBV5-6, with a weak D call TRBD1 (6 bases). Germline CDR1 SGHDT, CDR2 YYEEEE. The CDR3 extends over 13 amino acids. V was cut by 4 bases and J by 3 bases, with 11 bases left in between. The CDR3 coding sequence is TGTGCCAGCAGCGGGCGGACAGACTACGAGCAGTACTTC. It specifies CASSGRTDYEQYF.

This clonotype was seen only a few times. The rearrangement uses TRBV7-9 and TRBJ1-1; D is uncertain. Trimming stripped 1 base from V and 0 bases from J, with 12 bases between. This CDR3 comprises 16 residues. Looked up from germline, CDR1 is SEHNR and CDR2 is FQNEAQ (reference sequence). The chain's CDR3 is CASSLVGTSMNTEAFF. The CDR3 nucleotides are TGTGCCAGCAGCTTAGTGGGCACATCGATGAACACTGAAGCTTTCTTT.

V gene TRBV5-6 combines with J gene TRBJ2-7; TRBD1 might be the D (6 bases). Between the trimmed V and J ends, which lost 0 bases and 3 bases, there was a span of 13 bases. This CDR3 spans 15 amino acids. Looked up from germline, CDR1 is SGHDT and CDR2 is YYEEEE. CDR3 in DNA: TGTGCCAGCAGCTTGGGGACAGAACTAATCTACGAGCAGTACTTC. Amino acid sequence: CASSLGTELIYEQYF.

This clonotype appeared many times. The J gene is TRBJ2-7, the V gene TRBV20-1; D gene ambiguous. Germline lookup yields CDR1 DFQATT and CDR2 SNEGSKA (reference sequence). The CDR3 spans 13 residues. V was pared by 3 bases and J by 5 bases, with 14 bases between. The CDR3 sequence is CSARGLLDHEQYF. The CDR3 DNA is TGCAGTGCTAGGGGCCTCCTGGACCACGAGCAGTACTTC.

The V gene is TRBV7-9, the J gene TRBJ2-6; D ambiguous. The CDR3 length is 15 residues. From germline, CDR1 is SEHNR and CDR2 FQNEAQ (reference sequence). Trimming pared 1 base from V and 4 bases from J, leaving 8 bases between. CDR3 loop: CASSLGVVGANVLTF. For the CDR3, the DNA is TGTGCCAGCAGCTTAGGAGTTGTGGGGGCCAACGTCCTGACTTTC.

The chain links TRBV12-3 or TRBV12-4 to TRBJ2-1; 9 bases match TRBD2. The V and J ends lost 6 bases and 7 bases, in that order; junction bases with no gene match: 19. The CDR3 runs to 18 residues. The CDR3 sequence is CASSRRTRLAGNSNEQFF. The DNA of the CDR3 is TGTGCCAGCAGCCGTCGGACCCGGCTAGCGGGAAACTCGAATGAGCAGTTCTTC.

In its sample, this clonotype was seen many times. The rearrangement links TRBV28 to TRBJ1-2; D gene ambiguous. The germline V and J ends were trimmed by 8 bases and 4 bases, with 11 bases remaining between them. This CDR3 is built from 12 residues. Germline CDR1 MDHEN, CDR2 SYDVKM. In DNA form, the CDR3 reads TGTGCCAGCGGGCCGTCGGGCTATGGCTACACCTTC. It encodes CASGPSGYGYTF.

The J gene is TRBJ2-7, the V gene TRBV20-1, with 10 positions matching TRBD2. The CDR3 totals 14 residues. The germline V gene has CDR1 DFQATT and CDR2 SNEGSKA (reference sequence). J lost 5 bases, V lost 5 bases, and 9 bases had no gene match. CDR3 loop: CSAPTAGGSNEQYF. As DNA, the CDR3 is TGCAGTGCTCCTACAGCGGGAGGGTCCAACGAGCAGTACTTC.

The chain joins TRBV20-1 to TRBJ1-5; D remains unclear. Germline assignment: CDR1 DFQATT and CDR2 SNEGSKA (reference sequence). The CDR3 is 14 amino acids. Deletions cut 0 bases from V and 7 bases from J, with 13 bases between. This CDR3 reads CSARDLRGDQPQHF. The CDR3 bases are TGCAGTGCTAGAGATCTACGGGGAGACCAGCCCCAGCATTTT.

Here the CDR3 reads CASSQELAENYEQYF. The CDR3 DNA sequence: TGCGCCAGCAGCCAAGAGCTCGCGGAGAACTACGAGCAGTACTTC. The chain links TRBV4-3 to TRBJ2-7; D ambiguous. V was shortened by 0 bases and J by 3 bases, with 12 bases between the two germline ends. Germline values: CDR1 LGHNA, CDR2 YSLEER. The CDR3 contains 15 residues.

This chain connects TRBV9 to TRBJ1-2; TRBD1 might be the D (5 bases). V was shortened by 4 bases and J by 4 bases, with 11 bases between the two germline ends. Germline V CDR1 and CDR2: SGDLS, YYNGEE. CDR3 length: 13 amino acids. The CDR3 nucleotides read TGTGCCAGCAGCTCCCCGGGGGGCTATGGCTACACCTTC. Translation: CASSSPGGYGYTF. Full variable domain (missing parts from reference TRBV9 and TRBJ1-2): DSGVTQTPKHLITATGQRVTLRCSPRSGDLSVYWYQQSLDQGLQFLIQYYNGEERAKGNILERFSAQQFPDLHSELNLSSLELGDSALYFCASSSPGGYGYTFGSGTRLTVV.

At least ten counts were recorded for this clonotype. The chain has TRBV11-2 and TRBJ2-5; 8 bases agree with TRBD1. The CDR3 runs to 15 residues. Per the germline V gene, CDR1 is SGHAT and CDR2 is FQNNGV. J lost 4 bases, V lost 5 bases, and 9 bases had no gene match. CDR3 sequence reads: CASSPSRTGRETQYF. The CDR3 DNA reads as TGTGCCAGCAGCCCATCCCGGACAGGGAGAGAGACCCAGTACTTC.

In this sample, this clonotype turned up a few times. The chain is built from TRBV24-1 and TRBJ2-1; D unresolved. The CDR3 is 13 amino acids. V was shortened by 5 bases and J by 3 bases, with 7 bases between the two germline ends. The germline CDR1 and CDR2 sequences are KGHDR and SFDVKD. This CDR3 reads CATSGSYYNEQFF. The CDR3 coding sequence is TGTGCCACCAGTGGAAGTTACTACAATGAGCAGTTCTTC.

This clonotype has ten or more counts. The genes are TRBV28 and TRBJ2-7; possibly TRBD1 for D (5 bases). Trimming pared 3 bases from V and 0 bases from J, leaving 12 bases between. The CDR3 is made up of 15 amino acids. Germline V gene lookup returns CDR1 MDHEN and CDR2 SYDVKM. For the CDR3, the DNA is TGTGCCAGCAGTTTTGGAAGGGGAAGCTCCTACGAGCAGTACTTC. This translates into CASSFGRGSSYEQYF. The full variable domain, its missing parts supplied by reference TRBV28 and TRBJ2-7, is DVKVTQSSRYLVKRTGEKVFLECVQDMDHENMFWYRQDPGLGLRLIYFSYDVKMKEKGDIPEGYSVSREKKERFSLILESASTNQTSMYLCASSFGRGSSYEQYFGPGTRLTVT.

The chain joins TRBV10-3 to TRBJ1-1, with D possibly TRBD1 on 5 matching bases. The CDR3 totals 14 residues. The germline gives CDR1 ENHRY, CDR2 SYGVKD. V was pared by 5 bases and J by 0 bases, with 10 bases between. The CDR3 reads CAISMRDVNTEAFF. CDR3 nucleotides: TGTGCCATCAGTATGAGGGACGTGAACACTGAAGCTTTCTTT.

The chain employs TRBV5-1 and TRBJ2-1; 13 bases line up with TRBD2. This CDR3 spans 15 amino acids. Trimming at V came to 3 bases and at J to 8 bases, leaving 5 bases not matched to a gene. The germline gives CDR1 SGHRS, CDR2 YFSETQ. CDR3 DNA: TGCGCCAGCAGCTGGACTAGCGGGAGTAGCGATGAGCAGTTCTTC. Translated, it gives CASSWTSGSSDEQFF. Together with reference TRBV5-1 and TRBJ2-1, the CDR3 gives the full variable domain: KAGVTQTPRYLIKTRGQQVTLSCSPISGHRSVSWYQQTPGQGLQFLFEYFSETQRNKGNFPGRFSGRQFSNSRSEMNVSTLELGDSALYLCASSWTSGSSDEQFFGPGTRLTVL.

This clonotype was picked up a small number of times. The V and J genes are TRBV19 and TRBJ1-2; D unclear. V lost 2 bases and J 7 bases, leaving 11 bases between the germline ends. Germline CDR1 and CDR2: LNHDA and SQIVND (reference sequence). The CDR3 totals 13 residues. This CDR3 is CASSITDGGGYTF. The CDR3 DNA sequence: TGTGCCAGTAGTATAACGGACGGTGGTGGCTACACCTTC.

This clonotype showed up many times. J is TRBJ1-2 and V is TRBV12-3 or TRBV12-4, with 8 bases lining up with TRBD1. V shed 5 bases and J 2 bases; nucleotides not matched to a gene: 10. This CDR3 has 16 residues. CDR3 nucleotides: TGTGCCAGCAGTCCAAACCCGACAGGGGCGAACTATGGCTACACCTTC. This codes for CASSPNPTGANYGYTF.

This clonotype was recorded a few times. The CDR3 DNA is TGCAGCGCCATACAGGGTGCCGTTGGCTACACCTTC. It encodes CSAIQGAVGYTF. V is TRBV29-1 and J is TRBJ1-2; D may be TRBD1 (6 bases). CDR1 and CDR2 from the germline V gene are SQVTM and ANQGSEA. This CDR3 region has 12 residues. Between the trimmed V and J ends, which lost 7 bases and 7 bases, there was a span of 16 bases.

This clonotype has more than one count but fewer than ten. The CDR3, as DNA: TGCAGTGCTAGAGAAGTAGCGGGGGGTAATGAGCAGTTCTTC. Its protein product is CSAREVAGGNEQFF. J is TRBJ2-1 and V is TRBV20-1, with 10 bases aligning to TRBD2. Germline lookup yields CDR1 DFQATT and CDR2 SNEGSKA (reference sequence). This CDR3 comprises 14 residues. V gave up 0 bases and J gave up 7 bases; unmatched junction bases: 3.